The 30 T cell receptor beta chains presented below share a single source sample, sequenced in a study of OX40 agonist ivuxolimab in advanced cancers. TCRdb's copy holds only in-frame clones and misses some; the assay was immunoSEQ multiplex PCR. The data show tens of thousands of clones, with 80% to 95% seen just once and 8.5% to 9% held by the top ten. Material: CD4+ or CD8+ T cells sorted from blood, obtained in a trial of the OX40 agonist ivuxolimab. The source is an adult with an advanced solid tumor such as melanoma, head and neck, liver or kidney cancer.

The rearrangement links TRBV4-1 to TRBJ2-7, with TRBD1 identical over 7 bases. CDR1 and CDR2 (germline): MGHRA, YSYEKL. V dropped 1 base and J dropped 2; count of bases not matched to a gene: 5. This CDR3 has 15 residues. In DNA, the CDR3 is TGCGCCAGCAGCCAAGCCGGGACAGAGCCCTACGAGCAGTACTTC. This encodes CASSQAGTEPYEQYF.

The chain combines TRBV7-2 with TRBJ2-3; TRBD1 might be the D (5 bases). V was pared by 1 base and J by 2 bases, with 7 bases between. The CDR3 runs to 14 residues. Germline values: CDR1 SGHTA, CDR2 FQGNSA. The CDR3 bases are TGTGCCAGCAGCTTAGGGACAACCACAGATACGCAGTATTTT. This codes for CASSLGTTTDTQYF.

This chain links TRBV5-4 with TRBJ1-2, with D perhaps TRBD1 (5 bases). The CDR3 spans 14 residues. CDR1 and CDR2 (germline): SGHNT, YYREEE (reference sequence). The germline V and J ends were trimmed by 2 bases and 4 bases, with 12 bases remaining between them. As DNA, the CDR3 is TGTGCCAGCAGCTTCGGAACCGGGGCCTATGGCTACACCTTC. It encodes CASSFGTGAYGYTF.

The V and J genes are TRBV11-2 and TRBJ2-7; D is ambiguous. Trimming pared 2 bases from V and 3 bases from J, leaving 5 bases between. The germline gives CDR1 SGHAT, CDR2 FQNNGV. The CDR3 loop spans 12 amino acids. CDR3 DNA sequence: TGTGCCAGCAGCTTAATTTTCTACGAGCAGTACTTC. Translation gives CASSLIFYEQYF.

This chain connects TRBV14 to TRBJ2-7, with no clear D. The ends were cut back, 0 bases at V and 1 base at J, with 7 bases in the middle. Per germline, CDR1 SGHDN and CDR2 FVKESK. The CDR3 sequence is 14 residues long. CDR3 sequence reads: CASSQDIGSYEQYF. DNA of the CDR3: TGTGCCAGCAGCCAAGATATAGGATCCTACGAGCAGTACTTC.

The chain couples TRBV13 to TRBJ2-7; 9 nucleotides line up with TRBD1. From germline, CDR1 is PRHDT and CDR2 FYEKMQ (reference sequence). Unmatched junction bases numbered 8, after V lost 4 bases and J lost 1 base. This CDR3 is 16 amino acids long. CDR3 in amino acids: CASSYRGTGKSYEQYF. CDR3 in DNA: TGTGCCAGCAGCTATCGTGGGACAGGGAAATCCTACGAGCAGTACTTC.

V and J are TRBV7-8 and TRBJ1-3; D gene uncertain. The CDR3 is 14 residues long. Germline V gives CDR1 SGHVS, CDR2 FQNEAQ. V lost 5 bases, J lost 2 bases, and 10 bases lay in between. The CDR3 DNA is TGTGCCAGCAGCCACGGGGTCCCTGGAAACACCATATATTTT. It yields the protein CASSHGVPGNTIYF.

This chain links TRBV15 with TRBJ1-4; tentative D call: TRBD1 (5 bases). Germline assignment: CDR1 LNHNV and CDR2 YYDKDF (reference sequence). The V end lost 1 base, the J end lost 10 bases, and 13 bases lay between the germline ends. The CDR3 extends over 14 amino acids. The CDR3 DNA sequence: TGTGCCACCAGCAGAGTGAGGGACGCTGGAAAACTGTTTTTT. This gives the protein CATSRVRDAGKLFF.

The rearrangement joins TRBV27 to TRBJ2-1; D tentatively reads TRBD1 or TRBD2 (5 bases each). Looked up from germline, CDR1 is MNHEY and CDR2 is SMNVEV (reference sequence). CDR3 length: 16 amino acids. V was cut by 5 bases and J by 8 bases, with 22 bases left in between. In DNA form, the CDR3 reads TGTGCCAGCAGTCCCCTCCCCCCTGGCAGGGACGATGAGCAGTTCTTC. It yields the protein CASSPLPPGRDDEQFF.

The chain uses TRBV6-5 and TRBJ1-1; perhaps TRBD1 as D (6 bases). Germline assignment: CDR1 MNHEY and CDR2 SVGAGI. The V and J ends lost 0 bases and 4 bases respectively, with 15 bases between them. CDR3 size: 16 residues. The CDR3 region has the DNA TGTGCCAGCAGTTACTCGTGGGGGGCCTCGGCCACTGAAGCTTTCTTT. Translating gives CASSYSWGASATEAFF.

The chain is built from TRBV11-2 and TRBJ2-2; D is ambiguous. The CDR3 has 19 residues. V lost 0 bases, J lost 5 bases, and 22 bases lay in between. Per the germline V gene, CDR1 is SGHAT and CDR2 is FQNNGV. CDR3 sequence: CASSLDGVVVAVGTGELFF. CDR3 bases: TGTGCCAGCAGCTTAGATGGGGTCGTTGTGGCGGTAGGGACCGGGGAGCTGTTTTTT.

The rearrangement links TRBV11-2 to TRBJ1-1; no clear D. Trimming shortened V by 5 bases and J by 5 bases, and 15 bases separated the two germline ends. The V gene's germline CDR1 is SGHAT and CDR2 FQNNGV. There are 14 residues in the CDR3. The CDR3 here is CASSKTLEKTEAFF. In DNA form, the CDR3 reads TGTGCCAGCAGCAAGACACTGGAGAAAACTGAAGCTTTCTTT.

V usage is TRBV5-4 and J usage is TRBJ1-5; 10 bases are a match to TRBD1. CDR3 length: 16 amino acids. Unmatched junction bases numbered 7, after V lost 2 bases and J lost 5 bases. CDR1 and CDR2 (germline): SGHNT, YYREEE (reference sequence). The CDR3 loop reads CASSFAGTGVDQPQHF. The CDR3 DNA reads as TGTGCCAGCAGCTTTGCCGGGACAGGGGTCGATCAGCCCCAGCATTTT.

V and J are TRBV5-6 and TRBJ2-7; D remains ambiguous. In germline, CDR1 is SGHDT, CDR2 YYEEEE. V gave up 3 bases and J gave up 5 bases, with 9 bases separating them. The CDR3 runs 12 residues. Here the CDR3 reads CASSSWLHEQYF. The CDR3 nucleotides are TGTGCCAGCAGCTCTTGGCTCCACGAGCAGTACTTC.

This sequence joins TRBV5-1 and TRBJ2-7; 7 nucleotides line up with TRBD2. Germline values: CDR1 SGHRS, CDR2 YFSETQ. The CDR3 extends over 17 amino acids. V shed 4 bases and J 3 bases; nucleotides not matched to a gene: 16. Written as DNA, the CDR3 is TGCGCCAGCAGCCCCACCTGGGGGGGGGTCGAGGGCTACGAGCAGTACTTC. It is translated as CASSPTWGGVEGYEQYF.

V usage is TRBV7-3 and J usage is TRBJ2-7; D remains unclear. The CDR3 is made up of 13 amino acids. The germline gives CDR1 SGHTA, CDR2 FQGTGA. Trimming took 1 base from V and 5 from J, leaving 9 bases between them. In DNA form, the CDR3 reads TGTGCCAGCAGCTTAATCCACAGCAACGAGCAGTACTTC. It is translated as CASSLIHSNEQYF. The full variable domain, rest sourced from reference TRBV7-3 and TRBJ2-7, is GAGVSQTPSNKVTEKGKYVELRCDPISGHTALYWYRQSLGQGPEFLIYFQGTGAADDSGLPNDRFFAVRPEGSVSTLKIQRTERGDSAVYLCASSLIHSNEQYFGPGTRLTVT.

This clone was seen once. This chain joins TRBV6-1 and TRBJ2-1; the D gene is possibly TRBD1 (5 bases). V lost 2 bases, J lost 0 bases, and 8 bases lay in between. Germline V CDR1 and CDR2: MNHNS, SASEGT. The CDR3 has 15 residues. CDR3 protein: CASSEIQDSYNEQFF. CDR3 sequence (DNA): TGTGCCAGCAGTGAAATACAGGACTCCTACAATGAGCAGTTCTTC.

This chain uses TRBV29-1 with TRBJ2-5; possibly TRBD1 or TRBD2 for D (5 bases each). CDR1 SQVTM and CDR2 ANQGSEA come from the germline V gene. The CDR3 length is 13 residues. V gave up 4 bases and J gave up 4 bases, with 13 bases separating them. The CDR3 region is CSVGGVKGETQYF. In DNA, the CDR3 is TGCAGCGTTGGAGGGGTTAAAGGAGAGACCCAGTACTTC.

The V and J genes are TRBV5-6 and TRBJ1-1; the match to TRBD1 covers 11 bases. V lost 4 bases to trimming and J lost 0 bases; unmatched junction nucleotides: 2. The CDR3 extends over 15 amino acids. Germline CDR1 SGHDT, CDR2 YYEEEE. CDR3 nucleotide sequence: TGTGCCAGCAGCGGGGACAGGGGGATGAACACTGAAGCTTTCTTT. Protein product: CASSGDRGMNTEAFF.

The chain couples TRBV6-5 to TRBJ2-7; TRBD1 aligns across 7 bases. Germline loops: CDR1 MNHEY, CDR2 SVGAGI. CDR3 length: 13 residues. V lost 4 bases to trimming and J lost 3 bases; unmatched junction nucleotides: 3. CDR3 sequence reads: CASSLAGGYEQYF. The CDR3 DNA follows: TGTGCCAGCAGTTTGGCAGGGGGCTACGAGCAGTACTTC.

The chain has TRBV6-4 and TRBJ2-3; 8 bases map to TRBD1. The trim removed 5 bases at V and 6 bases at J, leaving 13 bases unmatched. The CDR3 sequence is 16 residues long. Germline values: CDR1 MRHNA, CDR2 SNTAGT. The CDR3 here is CASSPGEAGGADTQYF. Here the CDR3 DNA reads TGTGCCAGCAGTCCCGGGGAGGCAGGGGGCGCCGATACGCAGTATTTT.

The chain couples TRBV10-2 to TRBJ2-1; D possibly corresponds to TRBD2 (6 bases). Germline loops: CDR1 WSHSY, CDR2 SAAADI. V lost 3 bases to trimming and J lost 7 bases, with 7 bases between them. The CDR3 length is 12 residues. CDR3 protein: CASSDRGNEQFF. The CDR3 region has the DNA TGCGCCAGCAGTGATCGGGGGAATGAGCAGTTCTTC.

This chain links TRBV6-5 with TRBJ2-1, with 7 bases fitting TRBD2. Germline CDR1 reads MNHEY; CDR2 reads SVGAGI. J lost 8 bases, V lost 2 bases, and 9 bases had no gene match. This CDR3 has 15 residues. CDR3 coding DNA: TGTGCCAGCAGTTACAGCGGGGTACTCGCTTATGAGCAGTTCTTC. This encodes CASSYSGVLAYEQFF.

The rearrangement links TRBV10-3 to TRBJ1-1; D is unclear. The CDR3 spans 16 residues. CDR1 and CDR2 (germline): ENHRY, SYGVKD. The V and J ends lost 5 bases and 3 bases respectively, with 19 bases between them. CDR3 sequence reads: CAISLAKEGPYTEAFF. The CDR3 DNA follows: TGTGCCATCAGTCTCGCGAAGGAGGGTCCCTACACTGAAGCTTTCTTT.

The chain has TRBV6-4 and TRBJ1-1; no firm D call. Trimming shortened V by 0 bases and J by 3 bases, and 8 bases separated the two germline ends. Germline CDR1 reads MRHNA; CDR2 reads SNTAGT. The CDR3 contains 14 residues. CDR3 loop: CASSDSYGDTEAFF. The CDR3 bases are TGTGCCAGCAGTGACTCATATGGGGACACTGAAGCTTTCTTT.

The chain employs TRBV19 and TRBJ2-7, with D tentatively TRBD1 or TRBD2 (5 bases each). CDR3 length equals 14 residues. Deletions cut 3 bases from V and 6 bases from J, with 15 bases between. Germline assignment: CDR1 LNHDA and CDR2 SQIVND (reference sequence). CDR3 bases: TGTGCCAGTAGTATCGAGGGGTTCATTGGCGAGCAGTACTTC. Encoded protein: CASSIEGFIGEQYF. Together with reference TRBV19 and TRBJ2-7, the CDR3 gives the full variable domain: DGGITQSPKYLFRKEGQNVTLSCEQNLNHDAMYWYRQDPGQGLRLIYYSQIVNDFQKGDIAEGYSVSREKKESFPLTVTSAQKNPTAFYLCASSIEGFIGEQYFGPGTRLTVT.

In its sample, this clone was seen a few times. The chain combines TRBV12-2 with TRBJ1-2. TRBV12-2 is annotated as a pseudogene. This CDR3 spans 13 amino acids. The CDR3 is CASRLVLKYGYTF. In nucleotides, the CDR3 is TGTGCAAGTCGCTTAGTACTCAAATATGGCTACACCTTC.

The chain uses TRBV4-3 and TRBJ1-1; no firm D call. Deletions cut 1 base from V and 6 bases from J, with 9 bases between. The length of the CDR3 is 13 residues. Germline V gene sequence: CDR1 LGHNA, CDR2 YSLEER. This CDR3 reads CASSQASGAEAFF. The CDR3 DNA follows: TGCGCCAGCAGCCAAGCCTCAGGCGCTGAAGCTTTCTTT.

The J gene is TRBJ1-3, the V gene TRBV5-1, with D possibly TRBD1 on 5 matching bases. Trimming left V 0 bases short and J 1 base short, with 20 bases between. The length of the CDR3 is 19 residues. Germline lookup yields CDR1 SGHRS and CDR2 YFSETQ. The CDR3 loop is CASSLVPGVYRDSGNTIYF. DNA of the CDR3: TGCGCCAGCAGCTTGGTCCCGGGGGTCTACCGGGATTCTGGAAACACCATATATTTT.

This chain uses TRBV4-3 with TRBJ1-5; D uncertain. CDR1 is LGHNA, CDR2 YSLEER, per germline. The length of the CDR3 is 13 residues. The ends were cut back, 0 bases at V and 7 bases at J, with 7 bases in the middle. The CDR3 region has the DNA TGCGCCAGCAGCCAAGATCGGTGGCAGCCCCAGCATTTT. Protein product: CASSQDRWQPQHF.